Listed here are 15 T cell receptor beta chains from one sample, sequenced in a study of persistence of HIV-infected CD4 T cells (dated by TCRdb to 2018 to 2020). TCRbeta repertoires were sequenced from genomic DNA with the immunoSEQ hsTCRB assay version 4 in survey mode. Not all clones reach the TCRdb copy of this immuneACCESS table, which keeps in-frame sequences only. Checked studies attribute under half of the gap to unresolved V genes and leave the rest unexplained. The sample data list roughly 32,000 clones, and roughly 80% of these were observed just once. About 0.83% of the sample is in the top ten clones. Per the publication, the treatment or condition label means: suppressive antiretroviral therapy. Lysates of CMV-infected fibroblasts were used at 10 ug/mL for cell stimulation. Nonresponding CD40L-negative CD69-negative CD45RO-high memory CD4+ T cells were sorted as memory populations depleted of antigen-responding cells.

Their antigens remain unidentified. The material was CD4+ T cells sorted from PBMCs after approximately 18-hour stimulation, obtained from a patient who received antiretroviral therapy. This specimen's cell subset or site label, per the study, means: CD40L-CD69- CD45RO-high memory CD4 T cells not responding to CMV lysate. Source of these receptors: an adult man with HIV who was CMV-seropositive.

The rearrangement links TRBV27 to TRBJ2-2; TRBD2 agrees at 16 bases. Per the germline V gene, CDR1 is MNHEY and CDR2 is SMNVEV (reference sequence). CDR3 length: 17 residues. Trimming removed 5 bases from V and 5 bases from J; junction bases left unmatched: 5. In DNA, the CDR3 is TGTGCCAGCAGTCCGGGACTAGCGGGGGGGCCGACCGGGGAGCTGTTTTTT. Its protein product is CASSPGLAGGPTGELFF.

The genes are TRBV15 and TRBJ2-7; 10 bases are a match to TRBD1. CDR3 length: 14 amino acids. Germline assignment: CDR1 LNHNV and CDR2 YYDKDF (reference sequence). Trimming at V came to 5 bases and at J to 5 bases, leaving 6 bases not matched to a gene. CDR3 residues: CATSGVGQGNEQYF. The CDR3 nucleotides are TGTGCCACCAGCGGGGTGGGACAGGGGAACGAGCAGTACTTC.

The chain recombines TRBV9 with TRBJ2-1; 8 positions match TRBD2. The V gene's germline CDR1 is SGDLS and CDR2 YYNGEE. V gave up 0 bases and J gave up 8 bases; unmatched junction bases: 10. The CDR3 has 16 residues. The CDR3 is CASSVEPAGVSHEQFF. As DNA, the CDR3 is TGTGCCAGCAGCGTAGAGCCAGCGGGGGTTTCACATGAGCAGTTCTTC.

This clone came up once. This sequence joins TRBV6-5 and TRBJ2-7; 7 nucleotides line up with TRBD1. The V gene's germline CDR1 is MNHEY and CDR2 SVGAGI. After removal of 4 bases from V and 7 bases from J, the junction contained 13 bases not matched to a gene. This CDR3 region has 15 residues. The CDR3 coding sequence is TGTGCCAGCAGTTTTCGACAGGGATGGAGAGAAGAGCAGTACTTC. It translates to CASSFRQGWREEQYF.

The chain couples TRBV7-6 to TRBJ2-7, with D possibly being TRBD1 (6 bases). The V end was cut by 1 base, the J end by 3 bases, with 13 bases between. This CDR3 spans 15 amino acids. Germline loops: CDR1 SGHVS, CDR2 FNYEAQ. CDR3 protein: CASSLGVGHNYEQYF. Here the CDR3 DNA reads TGTGCCAGCAGCTTAGGTGTGGGACACAACTACGAGCAGTACTTC.

This chain joins TRBV6-5 and TRBJ1-2; D possibly corresponds to TRBD1 (5 bases). This CDR3 spans 15 amino acids. Germline V gives CDR1 MNHEY, CDR2 SVGAGI. Trimming removed 9 bases from V and 0 bases from J, with 17 bases in between. The DNA for the CDR3 is TGTGCCAGTTCAGTTAATGGGGCGCCTAACTATGGCTACACCTTC. Protein product: CASSVNGAPNYGYTF.

About this clone itself: Germline is not matched at one junction end, which may reflect a read error. The V call is TRBV29-1, the J call TRBJ1-2; possibly TRBD1 for D (6 bases). CDR1 SQVTM and CDR2 ANQGSEA come from the germline V gene. This CDR3 has 10 residues. The CDR3 reads CSVDKGQGHF. The DNA for the CDR3 is TGCAGCGTTGATAAAGGGCAGGGGCACTTC.

The chain combines TRBV24-1 with TRBJ2-1; possible D gene TRBD2, 7 bases. The CDR3 has 12 residues. Germline values: CDR1 KGHDR, CDR2 SFDVKD. This CDR3 is CAPGGPNNEQFF. The DNA of the CDR3 is TGTGCGCCGGGGGGCCCTAATAATGAGCAGTTCTTC.

This clone was recorded once. The chain couples TRBV5-1 to TRBJ2-1; TRBD1 might be the D (6 bases). Trimming shortened V by 4 bases and J by 6 bases, and 14 bases separated the two germline ends. The CDR3 spans 14 residues. Germline V lookup: CDR1 SGHRS, CDR2 YFSETQ. CDR3 amino acids: CASSPGTFSNEQFF. The DNA for the CDR3 is TGCGCCAGCAGCCCCGGGACATTCAGCAATGAGCAGTTCTTC.

This sequence joins TRBV7-9 and TRBJ2-7, with TRBD2 identical over 8 bases. This CDR3 region has 15 residues. V dropped 4 bases and J dropped 1; count of bases not matched to a gene: 6. Per germline, CDR1 SEHNR and CDR2 FQNEAQ (reference sequence). The CDR3 DNA reads TGTGCCAGCAGCTCGACTAGCGCAGGGTCCTACGAGCAGTACTTC. Its protein is CASSSTSAGSYEQYF.

This clone was picked up a small number of times. The V call is TRBV7-2, the J call TRBJ1-6; 9 nucleotides match TRBD1. The germline CDR1 and CDR2 sequences are SGHTA and FQGNSA. CDR3 length: 16 amino acids. V gave up 4 bases and J gave up 8 bases; unmatched junction bases: 9. In nucleotides, the CDR3 is TGTGCCAGCAGCTCAGTCTATTGGACAGGGGATTCACCCCTCCACTTT. Translated: CASSSVYWTGDSPLHF.

This chain connects TRBV4-3 to TRBJ1-5; D unresolved. The CDR3 runs 17 residues. CDR1 and CDR2 from the germline V gene are LGHNA and YSLEER. V was shortened by 0 bases and J by 0 bases, with 12 bases between the two germline ends. CDR3 residues: CASSQDFLGSSNQPQHF. CDR3 DNA sequence: TGCGCCAGCAGCCAAGATTTCCTAGGGAGTAGCAATCAGCCCCAGCATTTT.

The J gene is TRBJ1-2, the V gene TRBV7-2; no clear D gene. This CDR3 has 13 residues. V shed 4 bases and J shed 4 bases, with 10 bases lying between them. Germline CDR1 SGHTA, CDR2 FQGNSA. The CDR3 sequence is CASSSTALYGYTF. For the CDR3, the DNA is TGTGCCAGCAGCTCCACAGCACTCTATGGCTACACCTTC.

The chain joins TRBV28 to TRBJ1-1; D is unclear. The germline gives CDR1 MDHEN, CDR2 SYDVKM. The CDR3 runs to 15 residues. V lost 2 bases and J lost 1, with 11 bases in between. For the CDR3, the DNA is TGTGCCAGCAGTTTAAGGGCCCCCAAGAACACTGAAGCTTTCTTT. Its protein is CASSLRAPKNTEAFF.

A few counts support this clone. This chain joins TRBV9 and TRBJ2-7, with TRBD2 identical over 13 bases. Unmatched junction bases numbered 7, after V lost 6 bases and J lost 7 bases. The CDR3 covers 14 residues. Germline CDR1 and CDR2: SGDLS and YYNGEE. CDR3 sequence: CASTPLTSGGEQYF. The CDR3 nucleotides read TGTGCCAGCACCCCCCTGACTAGCGGGGGGGAGCAGTACTTC.